This section outlines one T cell receptor beta chain sequence together with its context. Original analysis: Amplifying reference gene primers gave estimates of nucleated cell counts. The protocol was immunoSEQ multiplex PCR, while the TCRdb copy is restricted to in-frame clones and leaves out a portion. V and J calls and clone size are copied from that table; D and trimming were computed from the DNA. Here the sample spans approximately 170,000 clones, approximately 79% being singletons. The data were taken from a study of blood T cell repertoires in COVID-19. Study information: Sample material is recorded as cDNA or gDNA derived from T cells, B-cell-depleted T cells, or PBMCs.

CDR3 length equals 17 residues. After removal of 6 bases from V and 0 bases from J, the junction contained 10 bases not matched to a gene. Germline CDR1 LNHDA, CDR2 SQIVND (reference sequence). What was sequenced was peripheral blood. The sequence came from a woman aged 80 or over with acute or convalescent COVID-19. The rearrangement joins TRBV19 to TRBJ2-7; the match to TRBD2 covers 11 bases. CDR3 sequence (DNA): TGTGCCAGTAGCTACGGGACTAGCGGATTCAGCTCCTACGAGCAGTACTTC. This sequence encodes CASSYGTSGFSSYEQYF.